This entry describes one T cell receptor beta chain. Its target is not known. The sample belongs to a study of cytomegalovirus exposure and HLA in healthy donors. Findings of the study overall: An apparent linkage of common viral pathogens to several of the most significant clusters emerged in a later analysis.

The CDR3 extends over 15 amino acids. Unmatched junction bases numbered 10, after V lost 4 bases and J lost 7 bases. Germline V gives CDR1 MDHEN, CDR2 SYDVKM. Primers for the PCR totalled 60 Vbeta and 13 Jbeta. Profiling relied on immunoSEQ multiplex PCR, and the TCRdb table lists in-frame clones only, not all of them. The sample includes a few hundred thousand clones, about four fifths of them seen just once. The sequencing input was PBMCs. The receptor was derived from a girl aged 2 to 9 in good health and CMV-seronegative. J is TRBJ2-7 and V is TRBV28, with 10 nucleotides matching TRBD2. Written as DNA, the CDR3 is TGTGCCAGCAGTTGGGCCGGGACTAGCGATGGGGAGCAGTACTTC. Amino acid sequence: CASSWAGTSDGEQYF. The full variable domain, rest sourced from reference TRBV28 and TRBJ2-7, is DVKVTQSSRYLVKRTGEKVFLECVQDMDHENMFWYRQDPGLGLRLIYFSYDVKMKEKGDIPEGYSVSREKKERFSLILESASTNQTSMYLCASSWAGTSDGEQYFGPGTRLTVT.